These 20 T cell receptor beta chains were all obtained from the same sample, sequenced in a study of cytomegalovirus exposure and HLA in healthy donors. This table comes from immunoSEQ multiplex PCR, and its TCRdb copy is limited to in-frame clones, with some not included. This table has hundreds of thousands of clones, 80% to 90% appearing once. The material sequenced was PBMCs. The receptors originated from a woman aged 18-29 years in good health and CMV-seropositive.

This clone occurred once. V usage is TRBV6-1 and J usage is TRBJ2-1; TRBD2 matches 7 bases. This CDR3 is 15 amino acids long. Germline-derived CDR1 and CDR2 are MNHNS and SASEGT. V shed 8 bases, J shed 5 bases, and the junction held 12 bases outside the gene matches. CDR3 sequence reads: CASWGGSSNHNEQFF. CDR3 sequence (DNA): TGTGCCAGCTGGGGCGGGAGCTCTAATCACAATGAGCAGTTCTTC.

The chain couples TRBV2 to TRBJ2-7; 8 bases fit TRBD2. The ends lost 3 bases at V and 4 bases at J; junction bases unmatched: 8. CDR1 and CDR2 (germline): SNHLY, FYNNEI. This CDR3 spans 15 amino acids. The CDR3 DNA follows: TGTGCCAGCAGTGATCCTAGCGGGTGGGATTACGAGCAGTACTTC. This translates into CASSDPSGWDYEQYF. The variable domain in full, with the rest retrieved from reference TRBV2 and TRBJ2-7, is EPEVTQTPSHQVTQMGQEVILRCVPISNHLYFYWYRQILGQKVEFLVSFYNNEISEKSEIFDDQFSVERPDGSNFTLKIRSTKLEDSAMYFCASSDPSGWDYEQYFGPGTRLTVT.

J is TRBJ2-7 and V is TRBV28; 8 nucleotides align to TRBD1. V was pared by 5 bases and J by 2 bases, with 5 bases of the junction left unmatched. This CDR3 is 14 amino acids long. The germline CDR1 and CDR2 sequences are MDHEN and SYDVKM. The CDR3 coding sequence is TGTGCCAGCAGTAAGACAGGGGACACCTACGAGCAGTACTTC. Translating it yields CASSKTGDTYEQYF.

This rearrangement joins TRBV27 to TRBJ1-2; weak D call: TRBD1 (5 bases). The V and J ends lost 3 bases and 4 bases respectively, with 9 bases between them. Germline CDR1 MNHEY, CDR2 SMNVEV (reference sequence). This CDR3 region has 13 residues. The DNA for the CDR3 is TGTGCCAGCAGTTTGGGACTGAGCTATGGCTACACCTTC. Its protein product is CASSLGLSYGYTF.

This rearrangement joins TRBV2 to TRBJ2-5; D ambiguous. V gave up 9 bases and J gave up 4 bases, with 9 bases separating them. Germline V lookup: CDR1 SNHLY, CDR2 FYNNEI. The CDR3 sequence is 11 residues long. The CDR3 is CASTELETQYF. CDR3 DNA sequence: TGTGCCAGTACAGAGTTAGAGACCCAGTACTTC.

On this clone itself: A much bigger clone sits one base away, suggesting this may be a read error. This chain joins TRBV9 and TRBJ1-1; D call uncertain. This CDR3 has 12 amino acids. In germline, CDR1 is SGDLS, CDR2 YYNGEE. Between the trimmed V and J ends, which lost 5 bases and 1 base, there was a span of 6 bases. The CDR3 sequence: CASRAGNTEAFF. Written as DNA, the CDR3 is TGTGCCAGCAGGGCGGGGAACACTGAAGCTTTCTTT.

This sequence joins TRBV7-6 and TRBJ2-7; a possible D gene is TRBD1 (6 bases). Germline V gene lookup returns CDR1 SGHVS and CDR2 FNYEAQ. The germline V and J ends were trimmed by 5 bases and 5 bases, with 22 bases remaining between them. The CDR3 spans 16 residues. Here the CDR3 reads CASSPWPKQGIHEQYF. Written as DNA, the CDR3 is TGTGCCAGCAGCCCATGGCCGAAACAGGGAATCCACGAGCAGTACTTC.

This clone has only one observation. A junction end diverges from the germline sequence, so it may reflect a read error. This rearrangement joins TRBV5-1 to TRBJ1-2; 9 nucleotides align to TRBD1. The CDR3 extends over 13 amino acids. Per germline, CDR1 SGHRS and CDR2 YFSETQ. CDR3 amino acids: CASSSPGQGGYAF. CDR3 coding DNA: TGCGCCAGCAGCTCGCCGGGACAGGGTGGGTACGCCTTC.

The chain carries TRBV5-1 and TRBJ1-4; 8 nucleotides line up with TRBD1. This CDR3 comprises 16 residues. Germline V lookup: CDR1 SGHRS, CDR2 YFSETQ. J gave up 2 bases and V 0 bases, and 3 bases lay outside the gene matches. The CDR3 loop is CASSLGHRGTNEKLFF. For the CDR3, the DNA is TGCGCCAGCAGCTTGGGCCACAGGGGGACTAATGAAAAACTGTTTTTT.

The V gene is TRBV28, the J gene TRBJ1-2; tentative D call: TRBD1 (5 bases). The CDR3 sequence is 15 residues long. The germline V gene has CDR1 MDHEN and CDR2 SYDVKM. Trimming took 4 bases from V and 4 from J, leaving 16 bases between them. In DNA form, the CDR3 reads TGTGCCAGCAGTTCCCCATGGGGAGGGGCCTATGGCTACACCTTC. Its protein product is CASSSPWGGAYGYTF.

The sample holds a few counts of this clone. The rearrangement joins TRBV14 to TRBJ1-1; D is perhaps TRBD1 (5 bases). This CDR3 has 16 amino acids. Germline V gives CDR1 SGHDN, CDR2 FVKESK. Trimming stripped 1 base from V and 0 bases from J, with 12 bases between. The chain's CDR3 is CASSQGGTGLNTEAFF. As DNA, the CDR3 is TGTGCCAGCAGCCAAGGGGGAACAGGATTGAACACTGAAGCTTTCTTT.

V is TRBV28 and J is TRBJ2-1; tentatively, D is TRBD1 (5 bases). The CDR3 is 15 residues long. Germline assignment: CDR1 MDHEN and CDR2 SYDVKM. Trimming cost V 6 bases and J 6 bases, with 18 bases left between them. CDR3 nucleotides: TGTGCCAGCAGCGAAATCGGACCAAGGGGCAATGAGCAGTTCTTC. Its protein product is CASSEIGPRGNEQFF.

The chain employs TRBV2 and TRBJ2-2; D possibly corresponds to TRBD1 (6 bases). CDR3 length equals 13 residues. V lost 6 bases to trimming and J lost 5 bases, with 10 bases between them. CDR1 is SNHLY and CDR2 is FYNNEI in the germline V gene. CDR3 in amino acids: CASRQGITGELFF. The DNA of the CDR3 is TGTGCCAGCAGACAGGGAATAACCGGGGAGCTGTTTTTT.

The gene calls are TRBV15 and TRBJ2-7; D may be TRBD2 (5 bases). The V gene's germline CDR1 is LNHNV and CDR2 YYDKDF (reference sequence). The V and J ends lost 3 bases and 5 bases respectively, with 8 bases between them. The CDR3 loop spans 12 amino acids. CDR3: CATSRGVDEQYF. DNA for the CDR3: TGTGCCACCAGCAGGGGAGTGGACGAGCAGTACTTC.

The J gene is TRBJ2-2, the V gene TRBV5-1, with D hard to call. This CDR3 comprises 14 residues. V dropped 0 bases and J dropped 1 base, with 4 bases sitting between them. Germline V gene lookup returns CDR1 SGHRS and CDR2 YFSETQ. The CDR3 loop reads CASSLGENTGELFF. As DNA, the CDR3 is TGCGCCAGCAGCTTGGGAGAGAACACCGGGGAGCTGTTTTTT.

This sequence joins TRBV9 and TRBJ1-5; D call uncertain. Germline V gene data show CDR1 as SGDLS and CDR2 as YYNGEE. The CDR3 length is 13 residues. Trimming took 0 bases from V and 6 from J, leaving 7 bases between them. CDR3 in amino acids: CASSVATGQPQHF. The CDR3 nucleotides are TGTGCCAGCAGCGTAGCTACGGGTCAGCCCCAGCATTTT.

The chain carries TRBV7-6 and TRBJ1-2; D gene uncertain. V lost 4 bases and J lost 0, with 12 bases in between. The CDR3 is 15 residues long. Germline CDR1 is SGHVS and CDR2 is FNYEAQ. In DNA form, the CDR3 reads TGTGCCAGCAGCTCATTGCCGGTGGCTAACTATGGCTACACCTTC. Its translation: CASSSLPVANYGYTF.

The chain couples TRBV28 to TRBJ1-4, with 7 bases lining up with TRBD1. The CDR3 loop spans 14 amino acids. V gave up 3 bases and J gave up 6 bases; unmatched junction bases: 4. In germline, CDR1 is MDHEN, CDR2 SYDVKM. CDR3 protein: CASSFKQGYEKLFF. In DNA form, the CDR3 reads TGTGCCAGCAGTTTTAAACAGGGGTATGAAAAACTGTTTTTT.

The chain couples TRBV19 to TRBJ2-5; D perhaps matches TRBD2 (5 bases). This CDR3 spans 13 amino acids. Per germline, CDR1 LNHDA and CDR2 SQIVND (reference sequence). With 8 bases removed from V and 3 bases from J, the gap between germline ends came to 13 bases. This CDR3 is CASARAEKETQYF. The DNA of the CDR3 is TGTGCCAGTGCGAGGGCAGAAAAAGAGACCCAGTACTTC.

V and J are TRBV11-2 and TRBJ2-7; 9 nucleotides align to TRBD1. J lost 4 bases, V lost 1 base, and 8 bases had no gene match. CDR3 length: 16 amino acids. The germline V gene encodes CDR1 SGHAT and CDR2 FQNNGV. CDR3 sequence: CASSLVAQGAHYEQYF. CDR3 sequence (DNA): TGTGCCAGCAGCTTAGTAGCACAGGGGGCTCATTACGAGCAGTACTTC.